One and the same sample provided the 12 T cell receptor beta chains below, sequenced in a study of blood T cells in healthy people across ages. Primed by a sample-barcoded 5' primer and a J-beta primer mix, a second PCR proceeded for about 7 to 12 cycles. Via MiXCR, TCRdb re-called the 5' RACE reads, giving one row per CDR3 protein. The sample lists some 920,000 distinct CDR3 sequences, roughly 47% seen once, with 20% to 25% in the top ten. Sample: blood. The receptors originated from a woman aged 60-75 years in good health.

The rearrangement joins TRBV7-2 to TRBJ2-5; D is possibly TRBD2 (6 bases). V gave up 6 bases and J gave up 5 bases, with 16 bases separating them. The CDR3 contains 14 residues. Germline V lookup: CDR1 SGHTA, CDR2 FQGNSA. CDR3 region: CASSSYGRGETQYF. CDR3 nucleotides: TGTGCCAGCAGTTCTTACGGGAGAGGGGAGACCCAGTACTTC.

The genes are TRBV7-9 and TRBJ2-5, with 9 positions matching TRBD1. The V gene's germline CDR1 is SEHNR and CDR2 FQNEAQ (reference sequence). The length of the CDR3 is 14 residues. Trimming cost V 6 bases and J 4 bases; bases outside gene matches: 6. In nucleotides, the CDR3 is TGTGCCAGCAGTACGGGACAGGGTGGAGAGACCCAGTACTTC. Its translation is CASSTGQGGETQYF. Looking up the rest from reference TRBV7-9 and TRBJ2-5 gives the full variable domain: DTGVSQNPRHKITKRGQNVTFRCDPISEHNRLYWYRQTLGQGPEFLTYFQNEAQLEKSRLLSDRFSAERPKGSFSTLEIQRTEQGDSAMYLCASSTGQGGETQYFGPGTRLLVL.

This clonotype appeared a few times. The chain combines TRBV4-1 with TRBJ2-7; D remains ambiguous. The CDR3 has 14 residues. Germline values: CDR1 MGHRA, CDR2 YSYEKL. V was cut by 1 base and J by 0 bases, with 7 bases left in between. DNA for the CDR3: TGCGCCAGCAGCCAAGTTGGCAGCTCCTACGAGCAGTACTTC. It translates to CASSQVGSSYEQYF.

With respect to this clonotype: An end of the junction does not agree with germline; a read error may underlie this. The V call is TRBV11-2, the J call TRBJ2-7; tentative D call: TRBD2 (5 bases). The CDR3 runs 16 residues. Germline values: CDR1 SGHAT, CDR2 FQNNGV. The CDR3: CASSPSGGFSSYELYF. The CDR3 DNA reads as TGTGCCAGCAGCCCCTCGGGCGGGTTTAGCTCCTACGAGCTGTACTTC.

The V and J genes are TRBV11-2 and TRBJ2-3, with 11 bases that match TRBD2. Germline CDR1 SGHAT, CDR2 FQNNGV. CDR3 length: 16 residues. J lost 2 bases, V lost 4 bases, and 5 bases had no gene match. CDR3 in DNA: TGTGCCAGCAGCTCTCGACTAGCGGGGTTCACAGATACGCAGTATTTT. Protein: CASSSRLAGFTDTQYF.

J is TRBJ2-2 and V is TRBV28; TRBD2 agrees at 8 bases. V shed 6 bases and J 1 base; nucleotides not matched to a gene: 1. The CDR3 is made up of 14 amino acids. CDR1 MDHEN and CDR2 SYDVKM come from the germline V gene. CDR3: CASRTSGNTGELFF. The CDR3 DNA follows: TGTGCCAGCAGAACTAGCGGGAACACCGGGGAGCTGTTTTTT.

This chain links TRBV20-1 with TRBJ2-1, with 9 bases identical to TRBD2. V shed 1 base and J 4 bases; nucleotides not matched to a gene: 2. The germline gives CDR1 DFQATT, CDR2 SNEGSKA (reference sequence). The CDR3 contains 14 residues. The CDR3 here is CSARALAGYNEQFF. In nucleotides, the CDR3 is TGCAGTGCTAGAGCACTAGCGGGTTACAATGAGCAGTTCTTC.

Worth noting for this clonotype: The junction does not match germline at one end; this may be a read error. The chain is built from TRBV6-1 and TRBJ2-1, with 11 positions matching TRBD2. This CDR3 is built from 15 residues. Germline assignment: CDR1 MNHNS and CDR2 SASEGT. The CDR3 reads CASSAGTSGNNERFF. The CDR3 nucleotides are TGTGCCAGCAGCGCCGGGACTAGCGGTAACAATGAGCGGTTCTTC.

The V and J genes are TRBV11-2 and TRBJ2-3; tentatively, D is TRBD2 (5 bases). This CDR3 comprises 16 residues. CDR1 and CDR2 from the germline V gene are SGHAT and FQNNGV. The V gene lost 5 bases and the J gene lost 6 bases, with 21 bases spanning the gap. CDR3 in amino acids: CASSPTRSSPGDTQYF. The CDR3 coding sequence is TGTGCCAGCAGCCCTACTAGGTCTTCCCCCGGTGATACGCAGTATTTT.

The rearrangement uses TRBV2 and TRBJ2-3; 8 bases align to TRBD1. Per the germline V gene, CDR1 is SNHLY and CDR2 is FYNNEI. This CDR3 spans 15 amino acids. V was clipped by 3 bases and J by 4 bases; unmatched bases: 6. CDR3 sequence: CASSDQGARSDTQYF. In DNA form, the CDR3 reads TGTGCCAGCAGTGACCAGGGGGCTAGGTCAGATACGCAGTATTTT.

The chain is built from TRBV25-1 and TRBJ1-4; tentatively, D is TRBD1 (6 bases). V gave up 8 bases and J gave up 7 bases, with 14 bases separating them. This CDR3 has 13 amino acids. Per the germline V gene, CDR1 is MGHDK and CDR2 is SYGVNS. CDR3 bases: TGTGCCAGCCTTGGGGGGGCTGGTGAAAAACTGTTTTTT. Translation gives CASLGGAGEKLFF.

In its sample, this clonotype was seen a few times. The rearrangement links TRBV15 to TRBJ2-3, with unresolved D. V was clipped by 0 bases and J by 10 bases, with 11 bases between them. CDR1 and CDR2 (germline): LNHNV, YYDKDF (reference sequence). This CDR3 is built from 13 residues. CDR3 sequence (DNA): TGTGCCACCAGCAGAGATAGGCCTACTCCGCAGTATTTT. It is translated as CATSRDRPTPQYF.